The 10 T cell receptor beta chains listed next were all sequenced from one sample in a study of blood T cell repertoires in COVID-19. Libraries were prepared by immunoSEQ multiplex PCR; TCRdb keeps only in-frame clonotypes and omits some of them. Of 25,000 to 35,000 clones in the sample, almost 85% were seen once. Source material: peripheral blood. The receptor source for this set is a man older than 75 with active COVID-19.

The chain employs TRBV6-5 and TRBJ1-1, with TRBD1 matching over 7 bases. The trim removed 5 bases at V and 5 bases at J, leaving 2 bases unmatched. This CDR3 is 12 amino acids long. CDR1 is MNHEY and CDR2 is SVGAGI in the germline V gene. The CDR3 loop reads CASSQQGTEAFF. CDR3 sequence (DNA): TGTGCCAGCAGTCAACAGGGGACTGAAGCTTTCTTT.

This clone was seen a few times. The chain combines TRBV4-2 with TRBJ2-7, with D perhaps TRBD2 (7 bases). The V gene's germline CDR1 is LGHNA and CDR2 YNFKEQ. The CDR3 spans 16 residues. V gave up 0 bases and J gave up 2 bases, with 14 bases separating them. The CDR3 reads CASSQEVKGGTYEQYF. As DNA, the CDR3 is TGTGCCAGCAGCCAAGAGGTGAAGGGGGGGACCTACGAGCAGTACTTC.

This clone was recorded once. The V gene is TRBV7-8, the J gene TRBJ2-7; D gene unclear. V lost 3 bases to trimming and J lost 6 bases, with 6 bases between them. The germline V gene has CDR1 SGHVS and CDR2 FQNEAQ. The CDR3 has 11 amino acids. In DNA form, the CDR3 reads TGTGCCAGCAGCTTCGGTACCGAGCAGTACTTC. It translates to CASSFGTEQYF.

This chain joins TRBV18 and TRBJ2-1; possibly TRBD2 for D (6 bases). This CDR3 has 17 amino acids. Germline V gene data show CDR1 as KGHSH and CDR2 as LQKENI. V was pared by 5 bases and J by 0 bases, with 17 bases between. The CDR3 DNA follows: TGTGCCAGCTCAATGTCCCGGAGGGGATACTCCTACAATGAGCAGTTCTTC. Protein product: CASSMSRRGYSYNEQFF.

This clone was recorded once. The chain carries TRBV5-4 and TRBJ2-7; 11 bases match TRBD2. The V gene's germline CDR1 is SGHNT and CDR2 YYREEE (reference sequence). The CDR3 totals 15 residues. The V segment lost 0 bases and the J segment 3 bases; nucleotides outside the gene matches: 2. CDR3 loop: CASSLELAGDYEQYF. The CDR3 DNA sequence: TGTGCCAGCAGCTTGGAACTAGCGGGGGACTACGAGCAGTACTTC.

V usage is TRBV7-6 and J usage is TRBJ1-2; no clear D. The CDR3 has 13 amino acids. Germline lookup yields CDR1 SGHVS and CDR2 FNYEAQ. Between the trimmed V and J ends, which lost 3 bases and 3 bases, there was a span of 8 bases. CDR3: CASSFGRYYGYTF. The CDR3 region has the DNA TGTGCCAGCAGCTTCGGCAGGTACTATGGCTACACCTTC.

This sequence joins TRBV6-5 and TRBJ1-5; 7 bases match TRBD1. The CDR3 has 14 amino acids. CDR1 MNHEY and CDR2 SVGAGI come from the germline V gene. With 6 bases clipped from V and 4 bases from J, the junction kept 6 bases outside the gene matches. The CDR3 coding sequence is TGTGCCAGCAGAAGACAGGGTGGTAATCAGCCCCAGCATTTT. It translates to CASRRQGGNQPQHF.

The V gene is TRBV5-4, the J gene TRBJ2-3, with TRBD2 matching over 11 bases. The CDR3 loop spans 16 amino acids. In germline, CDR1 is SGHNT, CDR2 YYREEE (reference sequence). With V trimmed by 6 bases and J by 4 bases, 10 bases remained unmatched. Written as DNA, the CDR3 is TGTGCCAGCATCCCGGGACTAGCGGAGGGCCCAGATACGCAGTATTTT. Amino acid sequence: CASIPGLAEGPDTQYF.

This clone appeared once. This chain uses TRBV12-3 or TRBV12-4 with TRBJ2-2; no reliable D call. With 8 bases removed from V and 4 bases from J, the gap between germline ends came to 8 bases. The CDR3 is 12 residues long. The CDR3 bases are TGTGCCAGCGTCCGGGTCACCGGGGAGCTGTTTTTT. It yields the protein CASVRVTGELFF.

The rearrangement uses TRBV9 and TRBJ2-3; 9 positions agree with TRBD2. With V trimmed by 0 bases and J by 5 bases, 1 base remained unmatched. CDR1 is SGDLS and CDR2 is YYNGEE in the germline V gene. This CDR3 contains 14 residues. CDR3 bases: TGTGCCAGCAGCGTAGGACTAGCGGAAGATACGCAGTATTTT. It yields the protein CASSVGLAEDTQYF.